The sequence of this TCR beta chain was determined in a study of blood T cell repertoires in COVID-19. Original analysis: Reference gene primer amplification in the assay estimated nucleated cell counts. Clones were sequenced by immunoSEQ multiplex PCR, and TCRdb holds only the in-frame ones, with some missing. That table supplies the V and J calls and clone size; D and trimming were determined from the DNA. Seen here are roughly 500,000 clones, approximately 83% observed once, and the top ten hold approximately 2.9%. Germline CDR1 and CDR2: SNHLY and FYNNEI. V lost 2 bases and J lost 2, with 15 bases in between. The CDR3 runs 16 residues.

The receptor was derived from a human donor in a cohort sampled during active COVID-19. The sequenced sample was peripheral blood. The V call is TRBV2, the J call TRBJ1-2, with a tentative D call TRBD1 (5 bases). The CDR3 DNA follows: TGTGCCAGCAGTGAATCCCAGGGCCCAACCAACTATGGCTACACCTTC. Protein product: CASSESQGPTNYGYTF.